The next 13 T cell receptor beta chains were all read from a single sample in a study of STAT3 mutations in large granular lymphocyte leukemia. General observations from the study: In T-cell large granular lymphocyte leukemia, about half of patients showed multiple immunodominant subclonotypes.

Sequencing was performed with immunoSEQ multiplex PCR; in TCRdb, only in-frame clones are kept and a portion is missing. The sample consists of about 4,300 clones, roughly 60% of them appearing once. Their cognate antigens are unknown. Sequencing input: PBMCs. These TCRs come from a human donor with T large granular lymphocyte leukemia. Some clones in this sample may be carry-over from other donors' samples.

The CDR3 region has the DNA TGTGCCAGCAGCTTAGGCAGTCACTATGGCTACACCTTC. It encodes CASSLGSHYGYTF. The chain uses TRBV7-2 and TRBJ1-2; D remains unclear. From germline, CDR1 is SGHTA and CDR2 FQGNSA. The CDR3 consists of 13 residues. V shed 1 base and J shed 3 bases, with 6 bases lying between them.

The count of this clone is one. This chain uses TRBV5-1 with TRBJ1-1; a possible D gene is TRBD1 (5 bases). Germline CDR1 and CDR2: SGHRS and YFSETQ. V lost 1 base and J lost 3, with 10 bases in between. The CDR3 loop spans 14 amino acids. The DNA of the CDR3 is TGCGCCAGCAGCTTGTGGGGGGGAGACACTGAAGCTTTCTTT. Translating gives CASSLWGGDTEAFF.

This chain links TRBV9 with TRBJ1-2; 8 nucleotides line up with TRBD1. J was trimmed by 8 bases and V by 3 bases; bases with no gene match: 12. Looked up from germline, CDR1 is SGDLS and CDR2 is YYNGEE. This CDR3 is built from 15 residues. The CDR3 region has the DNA TGTGCCAGCAGCGCACGACTGGGACAGGCGGCCGGCTACACCTTC. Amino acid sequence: CASSARLGQAAGYTF.

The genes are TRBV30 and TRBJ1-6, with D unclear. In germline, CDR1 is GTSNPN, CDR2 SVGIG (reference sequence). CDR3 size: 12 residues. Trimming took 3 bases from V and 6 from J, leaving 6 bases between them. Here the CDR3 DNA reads TGTGCCTGGAGGGCCCCTAATTCACCCCTCCACTTT. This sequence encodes CAWRAPNSPLHF.

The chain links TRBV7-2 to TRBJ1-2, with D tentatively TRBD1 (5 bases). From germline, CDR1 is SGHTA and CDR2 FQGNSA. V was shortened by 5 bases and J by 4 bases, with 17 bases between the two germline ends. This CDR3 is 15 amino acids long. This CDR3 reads CASSPSPGTFYGYTF. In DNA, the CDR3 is TGTGCCAGCAGCCCAAGTCCCGGGACGTTCTATGGCTACACCTTC.

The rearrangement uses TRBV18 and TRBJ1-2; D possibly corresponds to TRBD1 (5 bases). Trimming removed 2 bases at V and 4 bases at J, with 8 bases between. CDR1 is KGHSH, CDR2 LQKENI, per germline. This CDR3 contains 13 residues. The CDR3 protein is CASSPDSSYGYTF. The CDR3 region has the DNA TGTGCCAGCTCACCAGACAGTTCCTATGGCTACACCTTC.

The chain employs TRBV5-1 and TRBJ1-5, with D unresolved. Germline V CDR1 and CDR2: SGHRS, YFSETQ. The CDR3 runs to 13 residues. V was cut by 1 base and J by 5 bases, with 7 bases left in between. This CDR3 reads CASSLYFDQPQHF. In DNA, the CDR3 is TGCGCCAGCAGCTTGTATTTCGATCAGCCCCAGCATTTT.

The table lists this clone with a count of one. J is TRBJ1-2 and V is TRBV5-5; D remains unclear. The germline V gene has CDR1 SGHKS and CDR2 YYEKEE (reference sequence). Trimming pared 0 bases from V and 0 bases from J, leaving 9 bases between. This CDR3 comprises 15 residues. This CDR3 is CASSLADGANYGYTF. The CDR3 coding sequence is TGTGCCAGCAGCTTGGCCGACGGAGCTAACTATGGCTACACCTTC.

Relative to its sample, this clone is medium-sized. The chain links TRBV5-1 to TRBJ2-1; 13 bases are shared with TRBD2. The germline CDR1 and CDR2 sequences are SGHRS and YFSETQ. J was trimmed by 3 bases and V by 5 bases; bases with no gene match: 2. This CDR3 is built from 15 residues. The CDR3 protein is CASRWTSGGYNEQFF. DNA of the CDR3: TGCGCCAGCAGATGGACTAGCGGGGGCTACAATGAGCAGTTCTTC.

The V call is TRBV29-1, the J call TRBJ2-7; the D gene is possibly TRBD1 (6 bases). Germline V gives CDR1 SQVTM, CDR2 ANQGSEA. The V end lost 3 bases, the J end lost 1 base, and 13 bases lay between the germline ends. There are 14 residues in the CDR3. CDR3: CSVEATGVSYEQYF. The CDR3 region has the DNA TGCAGCGTTGAGGCGACAGGAGTGTCCTACGAGCAGTACTTC.

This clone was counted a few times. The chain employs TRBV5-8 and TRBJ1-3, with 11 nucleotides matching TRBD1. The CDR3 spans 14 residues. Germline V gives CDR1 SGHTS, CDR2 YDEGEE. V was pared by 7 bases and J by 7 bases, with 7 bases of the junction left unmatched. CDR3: CASSRTGGRNTIYF. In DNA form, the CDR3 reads TGTGCCAGCTCACGGACAGGGGGCAGGAACACCATATATTTT.

The CDR3 loop is CASSSPGQSTSPLHF. Here the CDR3 DNA reads TGTGCCAGCAGCTCTCCGGGACAGAGTACATCACCCCTCCACTTT. V and J are TRBV5-4 and TRBJ1-6; 7 bases agree with TRBD1. V lost 3 bases to trimming and J lost 10 bases; unmatched junction nucleotides: 10. The CDR3 loop spans 15 amino acids. CDR1 and CDR2 (germline): SGHNT, YYREEE (reference sequence).

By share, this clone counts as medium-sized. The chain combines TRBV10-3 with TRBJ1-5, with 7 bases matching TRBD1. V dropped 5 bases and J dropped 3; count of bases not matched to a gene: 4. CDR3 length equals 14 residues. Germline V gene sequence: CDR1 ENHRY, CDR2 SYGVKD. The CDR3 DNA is TGTGCCATCAGTACAGGGGACAACAATCAGCCCCAGCATTTT. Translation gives CAISTGDNNQPQHF.